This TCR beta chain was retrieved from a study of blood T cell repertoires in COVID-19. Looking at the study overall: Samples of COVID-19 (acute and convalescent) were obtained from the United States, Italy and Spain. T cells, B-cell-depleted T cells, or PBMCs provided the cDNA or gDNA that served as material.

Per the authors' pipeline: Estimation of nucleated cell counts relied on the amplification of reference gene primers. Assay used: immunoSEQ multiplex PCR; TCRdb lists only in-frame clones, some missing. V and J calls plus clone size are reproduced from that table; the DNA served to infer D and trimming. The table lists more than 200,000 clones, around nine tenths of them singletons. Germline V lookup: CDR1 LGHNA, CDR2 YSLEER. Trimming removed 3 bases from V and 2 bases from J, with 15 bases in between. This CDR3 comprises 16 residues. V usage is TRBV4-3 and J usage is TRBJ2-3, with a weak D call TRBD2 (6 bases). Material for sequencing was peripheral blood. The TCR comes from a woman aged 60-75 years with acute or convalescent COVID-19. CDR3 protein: CASSHDSGTSTDTQYF. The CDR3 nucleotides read TGCGCCAGCAGCCATGATTCCGGGACTTCCACAGATACGCAGTATTTT.